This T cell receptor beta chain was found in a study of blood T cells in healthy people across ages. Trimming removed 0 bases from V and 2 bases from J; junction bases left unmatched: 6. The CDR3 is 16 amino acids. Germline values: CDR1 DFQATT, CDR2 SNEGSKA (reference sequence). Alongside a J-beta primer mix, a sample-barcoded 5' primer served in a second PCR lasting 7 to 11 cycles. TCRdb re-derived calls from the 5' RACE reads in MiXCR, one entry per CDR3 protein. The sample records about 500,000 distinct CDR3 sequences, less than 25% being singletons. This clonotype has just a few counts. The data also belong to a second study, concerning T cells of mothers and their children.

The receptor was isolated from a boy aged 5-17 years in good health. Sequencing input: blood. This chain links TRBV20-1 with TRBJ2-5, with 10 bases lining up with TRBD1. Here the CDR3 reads CSAREMRTGGQETQYF. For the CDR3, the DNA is TGCAGTGCTAGAGAAATGAGGACAGGGGGGCAAGAGACCCAGTACTTC.